This TCR beta chain comes out of a study of OX40 agonist ivuxolimab in advanced cancers. At the level of the study: Hepatocellular carcinoma, melanoma, renal cell or head and neck cancer was diagnosed in the dose-escalation patients. Overall study findings and caveats: Expanded clones were, on average, more numerous among CD8+ T cells than CD4+. At 0.1 to 3.0 mg/kg, clonal expansion of CD4+ and CD8+ blood T cells had occurred by week 6.

The count of this clone is one. Its antigen is not identified. The J segment lost 5 bases and the V segment lost 1 base, leaving 12 bases of the junction unmatched. Germline V gene lookup returns CDR1 SGHAT and CDR2 FQNNGV. This CDR3 contains 17 residues. Only in-frame clones appear in the TCRdb table, and some are missing; sequencing was by immunoSEQ multiplex PCR. Of 75,000 to 80,000 clones in the sample, over 75% were seen once. The TCR was taken from an adult with an advanced solid tumor such as melanoma, head and neck, liver or kidney cancer. Here the sequenced sample was CD4+ or CD8+ T cells sorted from blood, taken in a trial of the OX40 agonist ivuxolimab. The gene calls are TRBV11-2 and TRBJ2-5; 8 nucleotides align to TRBD2. For the CDR3, the DNA is TGTGCCAGCAGCTTAGTTACCCGGACTAGCTGGATGGAGACCCAGTACTTC. Its protein is CASSLVTRTSWMETQYF.